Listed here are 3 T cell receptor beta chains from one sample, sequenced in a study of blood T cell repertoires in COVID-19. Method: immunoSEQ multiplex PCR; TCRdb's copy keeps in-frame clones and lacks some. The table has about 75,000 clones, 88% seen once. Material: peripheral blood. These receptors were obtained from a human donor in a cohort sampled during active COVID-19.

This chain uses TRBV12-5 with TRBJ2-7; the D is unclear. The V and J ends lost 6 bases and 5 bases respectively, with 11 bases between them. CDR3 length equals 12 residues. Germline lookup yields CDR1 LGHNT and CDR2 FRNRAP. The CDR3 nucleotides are TGTGCTAGTGGGCGAAGAGCTAACGAGCAGTACTTC. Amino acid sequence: CASGRRANEQYF.

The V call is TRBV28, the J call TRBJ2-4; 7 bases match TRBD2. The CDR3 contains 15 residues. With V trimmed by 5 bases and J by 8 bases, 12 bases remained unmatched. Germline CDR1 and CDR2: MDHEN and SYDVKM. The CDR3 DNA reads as TGTGCCAGCAGTAACAGTTGGGGAGGGCGGGACATTCAGTACTTC. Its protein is CASSNSWGGRDIQYF.

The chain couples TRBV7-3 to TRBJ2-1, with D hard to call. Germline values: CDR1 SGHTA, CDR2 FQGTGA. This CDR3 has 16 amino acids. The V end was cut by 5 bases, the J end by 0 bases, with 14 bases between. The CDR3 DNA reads TGTGCCAGCAGCGTGAATAGTGTCGGCTCCTACAATGAGCAGTTCTTC. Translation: CASSVNSVGSYNEQFF.